The T cell receptor (beta chain) described here comes from a study of T cell repertoires in cytomegalovirus infection. Study-level information: Indications of both CMV infection and matching HLA type were provided by public TCR beta signatures.

Unmatched junction bases numbered 7, after V lost 7 bases and J lost 3 bases. The CDR3 covers 15 residues. MiXCR, run by TCRdb on the reads, gives a single entry per CDR3 protein. The data hold around 900,000 distinct CDR3 sequences, with roughly 31% observed a single time. Turning to this clonotype: What it binds is not known.

Study-level findings and limits: Dominant in the ex vivo response were TCR beta clonotypes restricted by HLA-C and specific for CMV.

Sequencing was performed on cultured CD8+ T cells from PBMCs, taken from culture after CMV antigen stimulation. The chain couples TRBV12-3 or TRBV12-4 to TRBJ2-1, with 9 bases fitting TRBD2. This TCR derives from a human donor in good health (CMV status not recorded). Some clones in this sample may be carry-over from other donors' samples. This CDR3 reads CASTPPSGDYNEQFF. Here the CDR3 DNA reads TGTGCCAGCACCCCTCCTAGCGGGGACTACAATGAGCAGTTCTTC.